The clone carrying this T cell receptor beta chain was detected many times. What it binds is not known. This specimen belongs to a study of post-analysis software for immune sequencing data. The overall study: Included courses were relapsing-remitting and secondary progressive multiple sclerosis; progressive-relapsing multiple sclerosis was also included.

Every TCR beta cDNA library bore unique molecular identifiers. There were roughly 0.95 to 10 million T cells, and about 500,000 cDNA molecules came from them. TCRdb reanalysed the PCR reads using MiXCR and keeps one entry per CDR3 protein. The table lists fewer than 850,000 distinct CDR3 sequences, 25% to 30% of them singletons, with approximately 0.55% in the top ten. Study conclusions and caveats: Strong co-clustering by F measure was evident for samples that had been prepared in the same batch. Diversity measured as normalized Chao1 was significantly lower in multiple sclerosis patients than in controls. In patients, about five TRBV segments were more frequent than in controls, with TRBV5-6, TRBV5-1 and TRBV20-1 among them.

Germline V lookup: CDR1 SQVTM, CDR2 ANQGSEA. The CDR3 covers 12 residues. Trimming shortened V by 6 bases and J by 3 bases, and 12 bases separated the two germline ends. This TCR was recovered from a girl between 10 and 17 years old with multiple sclerosis. The V call is TRBV29-1, the J call TRBJ2-7; D may be TRBD1 (6 bases). Material: blood. The CDR3 DNA sequence: TGCAGCGTGCAGGGGTCGCACTACGAGCAGTACTTC. Its translation is CSVQGSHYEQYF.